The entry below describes one TCR beta chain. The antigen this receptor binds is unknown. No per-base quality is available; no much larger clone lies one base away. V is shortened by 7 bases, J by 3 bases, and the region joining them spans 19 bases. The germline V gene (reference sequence) sets CDR1 to DFQATT and CDR2 to SNEGSKA. There are 15 amino acids in the CDR3, from cysteine to phenylalanine inclusive. Of the read, only the CDR3 DNA is kept; its 45 bases are in frame from base 1. The sample's treatment or condition, from its label and the paper: roughly nine-day PBMC culture with coronavirus spike peptide pools or control peptides (ViraFEST assay). The ViraFEST assay, used in the study, expanded antigen-specific T cells with peptide pools and then identified the expanded clonotypes through TCR sequencing. The positive SARS-CoV-2 PCR tests of the convalescent patients were dated from March to December 2020, before the Alpha, Beta and Delta variants emerged in the United States. More than 1.5 million PBMCs per well were cultured in IMDM with 5% human AB serum and 9 to 10 IU/ml IL-2, plus 10 ug/ml peptide pools. Half of the culture medium was replaced with fresh IL-2-containing medium on days 3 and 7. After more than 8 days of culture, CD4+ T cells were isolated by negative selection using the EasySep CD4+ T cell isolation kit. Ficoll-Paque Plus gradient centrifugation was used to isolate PBMCs from whole blood, and the isolated PBMCs were then either used fresh or cryopreserved at -140C. In general, triplicate wells were set up for every culture condition.

This specimen comes from a study of vaccination and CD4 T cells after COVID-19 (dated by TCRdb to the early 2020s). Describing the broader study: SARS-CoV-2 positivity had been established in the convalescent patients by nasal swab PCR, and mild disease was recorded in several of these patients and severe disease in one. Control cultures received a CEFX viral epitope pool as the positive control, an HIV-1 Nef peptide pool as the negative control, or no peptide. In the convalescent cohort there were six males and four females, among whom were two Hispanic individuals, seven Caucasians, two Asians and one multiracial person. Participants got two doses of the Pfizer-BioNTech BNT162b2 vaccine (n=8) or two doses of the Moderna mRNA-1273 vaccine (n=2). Post-COVID blood samples from convalescent patients were collected a median of approximately 100 days after diagnosis, with a range of 35 to 161 days. Post-vaccine blood samples were obtained a median of roughly 75 days after the second vaccine dose, with a range of about 13 to 250 days. Culture stimuli were overlapping spike peptide pools from SARS-CoV-2 and from the common cold coronaviruses HCoV-NL63, HCoV-OC43 and HCoV-229E. The spike-specific CD4+ TCR repertoire was compared before and after mRNA vaccination in approximately 9 COVID-19 convalescent patients and a few infection-naive healthy vaccine recipients.

Libraries came from PCR. TCR sequencing of DNA from cultured CD4+ T cells used the Oncomine TCR Beta short-read assay at the Johns Hopkins FTIC core. The QIAamp micro DNA kit was used to extract genomic DNA from the cultured CD4+ T cells. The Oncomine TCR Beta libraries from cultured CD4+ T cells were pooled using unique dual indexes and then sequenced on an Illumina iSeq 100. As for how the authors treated the data: Non-productive sequences were removed, and CDR3s not starting with C, not ending with F or W, or shorter than 7 amino acids were discarded. The MANAFEST web application was used to identify antigen-specific clonotypes by comparing peptide-stimulated wells against reference wells and other culture wells. For a clone to be called positive, the clone needed an FDR below 0.05, an odds ratio above 5, and a productive frequency above 0.1% in at least two of three replicate wells. Clonotypes that were significantly expanded in both SARS-CoV-2 spike wells and at least one common cold coronavirus spike condition were defined as cross-reactive. Levenshtein distances (stringdist) and unrooted phylogenetic trees (ape) in R version 3.6.1 were used to assess CDR3 homology. TCRdb itself trimmed the public reads at Q25 with fastp, ran MiXCR and retained productive beta chains. Each CDR3 protein gets just one entry, which takes the most common genes and DNA from the rows behind it. Here the V and J calls rest on TCRdb's processing, not on the authors' analysis. This sample gives 15,000 to 20,000 distinct CDR3 sequences in total; approximately 70% of them show up just once. Less than 7% of the sample goes to the ten largest clones.

Overall study outcomes, separate from this receptor: Of the vaccine-specific clones found in convalescent patients, nearly all (304 of 307) were mono-reactive for SARS-CoV-2 spike instead of being cross-reactive with common cold coronaviruses. The median count of SARS-CoV-2-reactive clonotypes went up from 20 to 25 after infection to 38 after vaccination, although the change was not significant. The study included relatively few convalescent patients and did not analyze early timepoints after natural infection. In convalescent patients, a median about 86% of post-vaccine SARS-CoV-2-reactive clones were detected only after vaccination, and vaccine-specific priming was suggested by this finding.

The chain is assembled from TRBV20-1 and TRBJ2-4, with the D gene too uncertain to name. The source is a human donor who had recovered from COVID-19. Material: CD4+ T cells from blood, cultured in vitro. The DNA reads as follows: TGCAGTGTCCCAAATGTCGGTCTGAACAAAAACATTCAGTACTTC. Its protein is CSVPNVGLNKNIQYF.